One TCR beta chain is described in this entry. This sample was taken from a study of PD-1 blockade in mismatch repair-deficient tumors. Some clones are missing from TCRdb's copy, which holds only in-frame ones; the method was immunoSEQ multiplex PCR. The sample yields 80,000 to 130,000 clones, 82% seen once. The TCR sequence derives from an adult with mismatch repair-deficient cancer. The source was peripheral blood, collected about 36 weeks after starting pembrolizumab.

The CDR3 nucleotides are TGTGCCAGCAGCTCCCGGGCTAGCGGCTACAATGAGCAGTTCTTC. Translated: CASSSRASGYNEQFF. This sequence joins TRBV5-8 and TRBJ2-1; 7 bases are a match to TRBD2. From germline, CDR1 is SGHTS and CDR2 YDEGEE. Unmatched junction bases numbered 6, after V lost 3 bases and J lost 3 bases. CDR3 length: 15 residues.